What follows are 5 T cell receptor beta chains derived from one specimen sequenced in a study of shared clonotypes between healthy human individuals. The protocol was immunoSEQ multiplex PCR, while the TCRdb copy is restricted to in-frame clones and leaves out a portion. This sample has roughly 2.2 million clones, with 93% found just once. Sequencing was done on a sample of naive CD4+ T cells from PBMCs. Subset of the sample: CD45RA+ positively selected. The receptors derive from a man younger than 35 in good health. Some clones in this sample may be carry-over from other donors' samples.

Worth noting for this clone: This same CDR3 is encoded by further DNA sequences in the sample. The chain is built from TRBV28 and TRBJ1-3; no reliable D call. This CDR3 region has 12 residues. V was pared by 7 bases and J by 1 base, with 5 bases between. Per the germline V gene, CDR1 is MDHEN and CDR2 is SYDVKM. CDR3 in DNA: TGTGCCAGCACGGGATCTGGAAACACCATATATTTT. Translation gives CASTGSGNTIYF.

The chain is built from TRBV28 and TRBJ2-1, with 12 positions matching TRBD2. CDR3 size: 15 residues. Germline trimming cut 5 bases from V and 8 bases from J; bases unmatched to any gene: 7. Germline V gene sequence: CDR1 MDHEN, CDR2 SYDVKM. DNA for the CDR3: TGTGCCAGCAGTCCCCGGACTAGCGGGAACTATGAGCAGTTCTTC. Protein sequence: CASSPRTSGNYEQFF.

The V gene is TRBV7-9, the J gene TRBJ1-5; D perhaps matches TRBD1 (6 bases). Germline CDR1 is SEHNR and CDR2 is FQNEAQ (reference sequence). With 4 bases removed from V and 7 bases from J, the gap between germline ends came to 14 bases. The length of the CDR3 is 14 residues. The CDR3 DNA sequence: TGTGCCAGCAGCTCTACAGGGAGCCGACAGCCCCAGCATTTT. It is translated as CASSSTGSRQPQHF. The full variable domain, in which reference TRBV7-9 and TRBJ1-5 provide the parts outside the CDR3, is DTGVSQNPRHKITKRGQNVTFRCDPISEHNRLYWYRQTLGQGPEFLTYFQNEAQLEKSRLLSDRFSAERPKGSFSTLEIQRTEQGDSAMYLCASSSTGSRQPQHFGDGTRLSIL.

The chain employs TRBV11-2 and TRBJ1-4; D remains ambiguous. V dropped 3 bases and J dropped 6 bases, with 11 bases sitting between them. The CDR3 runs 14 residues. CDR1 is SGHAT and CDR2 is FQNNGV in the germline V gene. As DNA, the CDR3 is TGTGCCAGCAGCTTCCGGCAGACCTATGAAAAACTGTTTTTT. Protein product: CASSFRQTYEKLFF. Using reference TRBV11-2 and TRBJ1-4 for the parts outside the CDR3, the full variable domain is EAGVAQSPRYKIIEKRQSVAFWCNPISGHATLYWYQQILGQGPKLLIQFQNNGVVDDSQLPKDRFSAERLKGVDSTLKIQPAKLEDSAVYLCASSFRQTYEKLFFGSGTQLSVL.

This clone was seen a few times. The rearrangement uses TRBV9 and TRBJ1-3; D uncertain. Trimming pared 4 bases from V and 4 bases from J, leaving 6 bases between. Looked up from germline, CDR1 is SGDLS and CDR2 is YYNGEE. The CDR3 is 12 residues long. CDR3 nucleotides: TGTGCCAGCAGCACACCCGGAAACACCATATATTTT. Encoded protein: CASSTPGNTIYF. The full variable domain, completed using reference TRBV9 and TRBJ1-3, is DSGVTQTPKHLITATGQRVTLRCSPRSGDLSVYWYQQSLDQGLQFLIQYYNGEERAKGNILERFSAQQFPDLHSELNLSSLELGDSALYFCASSTPGNTIYFGEGSWLTVV.